This T cell receptor beta chain stems from a study of cytomegalovirus exposure and HLA in healthy donors. PCR involved 60 Vbeta and 13 Jbeta primers. Libraries were prepared by immunoSEQ multiplex PCR; TCRdb keeps only in-frame clonotypes and omits some of them. The sample shows about 140,000 clones, about 77% of them seen only once. A word on this clone: Its antigen is unidentified.

In nominal health when sampled, donors likely had unrecorded immune exposures nonetheless. General study findings and limits: Per a later analysis, under 20,000 TCR beta sequences showed association with HLA alleles at 0.05 false discovery rate. In vitro, three CMV-associated chains proved specific for CMV antigens. There were several of the most significant clusters that appeared linked to common viral pathogens in a later analysis.

The CDR3 runs to 14 residues. Germline CDR1 KGHSH, CDR2 LQKENI. V shed 0 bases, J shed 2 bases, and the junction held 1 base outside the gene matches. Sequencing input: PBMCs. This clonotype was sampled from a female donor in good health and CMV-seronegative. The V and J genes are TRBV18 and TRBJ2-7; 7 bases fit TRBD1. The CDR3, as DNA: TGTGCCAGCTCACCACCGGGACAGACCTACGAGCAGTACTTC. It translates to CASSPPGQTYEQYF.